The 15 T cell receptor beta chains given below trace back to one sample, sequenced in a study of shared clonotypes between healthy human individuals. TCRdb keeps only in-frame clones here, not all; method: immunoSEQ multiplex PCR. The sample records around 2.1 million clones, 85% to 95% being singletons. Naivety among CD8 cells was defined by CD45RO negativity and positive CCR7 selection, thereby excluding terminally differentiated effector memory CD45RA+ cells. The specimen was naive CD8+ T cells from PBMCs. The origin of the receptors is a man aged 18 to 29 in good health. Some clones in this sample may be carry-over from other donors' samples.

CDR3 nucleotides: TGTGCCAGCAGCGTAGTTGTAGGGGGCGGCTCTGGGGCCAACGTCCTGACTTTC. Translating gives CASSVVVGGGSGANVLTF. The chain joins TRBV9 to TRBJ2-6; 7 nucleotides agree with TRBD1. With V trimmed by 0 bases and J by 0 bases, 6 bases remained unmatched. The CDR3 consists of 18 residues. CDR1 is SGDLS and CDR2 is YYNGEE in the germline V gene.

Concerning this clone: The sample has other DNA sequences that encode this CDR3 too. The V call is TRBV4-1, the J call TRBJ2-7; D perhaps matches TRBD2 (6 bases). The ends were cut back, 1 base at V and 3 bases at J, with 10 bases in the middle. The CDR3 extends over 14 amino acids. Germline V gene lookup returns CDR1 MGHRA and CDR2 YSYEKL. CDR3 sequence (DNA): TGCGCCAGCAGCCAAGTGGGGGGTGTCTACGAGCAGTACTTC. It is translated as CASSQVGGVYEQYF.

The CDR3 spells CASSPSGNLNEQFF. CDR3 nucleotides: TGTGCCAGCAGCCCATCGGGAAATCTCAATGAGCAGTTCTTC. The V and J genes are TRBV11-1 and TRBJ2-1, with a tentative D call TRBD2 (5 bases). The germline gives CDR1 SGHAT, CDR2 FQDESV (reference sequence). The CDR3 spans 14 residues. V dropped 5 bases and J dropped 6 bases, with 14 bases sitting between them. Full variable domain (outside the CDR3, taken from reference TRBV11-1 and TRBJ2-1): EAEVAQSPRYKITEKSQAVAFWCDPISGHATLYWYRQILGQGPELLVQFQDESVVDDSQLPKDRFSAERLKGVDSTLKIQPAELGDSAMYLCASSPSGNLNEQFFGPGTRLTVL.

In the case of this clone: Other nucleotide sequences from this sample produce the same CDR3. The chain has TRBV5-6 and TRBJ1-5, with D hard to call. CDR1 is SGHDT, CDR2 YYEEEE, per germline. CDR3 length: 13 residues. Trimming took off 0 bases at V and 4 bases at J, with 5 bases between the two ends. The CDR3 DNA is TGTGCCAGCAGCTTGGATGGAAATCAGCCCCAGCATTTT. Encoded protein: CASSLDGNQPQHF.

The V and J genes are TRBV30 and TRBJ1-1; no clear D. The length of the CDR3 is 11 residues. CDR1 is GTSNPN and CDR2 is SVGIG in the germline V gene (reference sequence). V lost 8 bases to trimming and J lost 1 base, with 8 bases between them. The CDR3 is CALRGNTEAFF. The CDR3 DNA is TGTGCCCTGCGCGGGAACACTGAAGCTTTCTTT.

This clone was seen a few times. The chain uses TRBV27 and TRBJ1-1, with D possibly matching TRBD1 (5 bases). Looked up from germline, CDR1 is MNHEY and CDR2 is SMNVEV (reference sequence). Trimming pared 6 bases from V and 4 bases from J, leaving 12 bases between. CDR3 length: 13 amino acids. CDR3 nucleotide sequence: TGTGCCAGCAGGGGGCTGGGGGGCACTGAAGCTTTCTTT. This translates into CASRGLGGTEAFF.

Comment on this clone: Other DNA sequences within the sample encode an identical CDR3. The gene calls are TRBV19 and TRBJ2-7, with TRBD1 as a possible D gene (5 bases). In germline, CDR1 is LNHDA, CDR2 SQIVND (reference sequence). Between the trimmed V and J ends, which lost 6 bases and 0 bases, there was a span of 9 bases. This CDR3 is built from 13 residues. The CDR3, as DNA: TGTGCCAGTAGCCCAGGGCTCTCCTACGAGCAGTACTTC. It specifies CASSPGLSYEQYF.

The chain joins TRBV29-1 to TRBJ2-3, with TRBD1 identical over 8 bases. CDR1 and CDR2 from the germline V gene are SQVTM and ANQGSEA. This CDR3 spans 14 amino acids. Unmatched junction bases numbered 5, after V lost 6 bases and J lost 0 bases. The CDR3 coding sequence is TGCAGCGTCCGGGGACAGGAGAGCACAGATACGCAGTATTTT. Protein sequence: CSVRGQESTDTQYF.

V is TRBV5-4 and J is TRBJ2-7, with D tentatively TRBD2 (5 bases). CDR3 length: 13 amino acids. The germline V gene has CDR1 SGHNT and CDR2 YYREEE (reference sequence). Between the trimmed V and J ends, which lost 4 bases and 3 bases, there was a span of 11 bases. CDR3 sequence (DNA): TGTGCCAGCAGCCTGCTTGGGAGCTACGAGCAGTACTTC. Its translation is CASSLLGSYEQYF.

Comments on this clone: The CDR3 ends on some other residue instead of the conserved phenylalanine or tryptophan, so this is likely a read error. This CDR3 is CAWSRTDTDTQYS. DNA of the CDR3: TGTGCCTGGAGCCGGACAGACACAGATACGCAGTATTCT. This rearrangement joins TRBV30 to TRBJ2-3, with D tentatively TRBD1 (6 bases). Trimming removed 3 bases from V and 2 bases from J, with 9 bases in between. This CDR3 region has 13 residues. Per the germline V gene, CDR1 is GTSNPN and CDR2 is SVGIG (reference sequence).

The rearrangement uses TRBV4-1 and TRBJ1-1, with D possibly being TRBD1 (5 bases). This CDR3 is 17 amino acids long. Per the germline V gene, CDR1 is MGHRA and CDR2 is YSYEKL. Trimming took off 3 bases at V and 3 bases at J, with 20 bases between the two ends. CDR3 protein: CASSHTITREGDTEAFF. CDR3 DNA: TGCGCCAGCAGCCACACAATAACGCGGGAAGGGGACACTGAAGCTTTCTTT.

This clone was observed a handful of times. This sample includes further DNA sequences coding for the same CDR3. The rearrangement joins TRBV19 to TRBJ2-1; D is perhaps TRBD1 (5 bases). The CDR3 is made up of 13 amino acids. With 1 base removed from V and 5 bases from J, the gap between germline ends came to 6 bases. Germline CDR1 and CDR2: LNHDA and SQIVND (reference sequence). The CDR3 loop reads CASSIGQNNEQFF. DNA for the CDR3: TGTGCCAGTAGTATAGGACAGAACAATGAGCAGTTCTTC.

This sequence joins TRBV27 and TRBJ1-5; D possibly corresponds to TRBD1 (5 bases). V lost 4 bases, J lost 3 bases, and 16 bases lay in between. The CDR3 loop spans 16 amino acids. CDR1 and CDR2 (germline): MNHEY, SMNVEV (reference sequence). This CDR3 reads CASSSWSDRYNQPQHF. The CDR3, as DNA: TGTGCCAGCAGTTCCTGGAGTGACAGATACAATCAGCCCCAGCATTTT.

The chain couples TRBV6-5 to TRBJ2-3; D is ambiguous. Trimming cost V 6 bases and J 6 bases, with 10 bases left between them. The CDR3 spans 12 residues. The germline V gene has CDR1 MNHEY and CDR2 SVGAGI. The CDR3 spells CASSPGRDTQYF. In DNA form, the CDR3 reads TGTGCCAGCAGCCCAGGCCGGGATACGCAGTATTTT.

This chain links TRBV7-8 with TRBJ2-7; 15 nucleotides align to TRBD2. The germline V gene has CDR1 SGHVS and CDR2 FQNEAQ. With V trimmed by 4 bases and J by 5 bases, 3 bases remained unmatched. This CDR3 has 15 residues. The CDR3 here is CASSSGLAGGNEQYF. Here the CDR3 DNA reads TGTGCCAGCAGCTCCGGACTAGCGGGAGGGAACGAGCAGTACTTC.